The 25 T cell receptor beta chains in this list originate from one sample, sequenced in a study of blood T cell dynamics during melanoma immunotherapy. The data were produced by immunoSEQ multiplex PCR, yet TCRdb's version contains in-frame clones alone and is incomplete. Among 7,000 or so clones listed, about 78% were seen once. Time point here: pre-treatment baseline. The source material was blood, sampled from a patient treated with checkpoint blockade. These receptors were collected from a human donor with melanoma.

The chain carries TRBV18 and TRBJ1-1; D is uncertain. Germline CDR1 reads KGHSH; CDR2 reads LQKENI. V was trimmed by 3 bases and J by 4 bases, leaving 6 bases between them. CDR3 length: 12 amino acids. CDR3 coding DNA: TGTGCCAGCTCACCCGTAAGCACTGAAGCTTTCTTT. Translating it yields CASSPVSTEAFF.

This clone was detected once. V is TRBV6-5 and J is TRBJ2-2, with TRBD1 matching 9 bases. The length of the CDR3 is 13 residues. With 6 bases clipped from V and 6 bases from J, the junction kept 2 bases outside the gene matches. Germline loops: CDR1 MNHEY, CDR2 SVGAGI. This CDR3 is CASRDRGAGELFF. CDR3 coding DNA: TGTGCCAGCAGAGACAGGGGGGCCGGGGAGCTGTTTTTT.

The V and J genes are TRBV6-6 and TRBJ1-2; the D gene is possibly TRBD1 (6 bases). This CDR3 has 13 amino acids. Trimming cost V 6 bases and J 4 bases, with 12 bases left between them. Per the germline V gene, CDR1 is MNHNY and CDR2 is SVGAGI (reference sequence). In DNA form, the CDR3 reads TGTGCCAGCAGGCCCGTGGGGGCCTATGGCTACACCTTC. Amino acids: CASRPVGAYGYTF.

The chain is built from TRBV6-6 and TRBJ2-3, with unresolved D. V was shortened by 9 bases and J by 2 bases, with 18 bases between the two germline ends. This CDR3 has 15 amino acids. CDR1 is MNHNY, CDR2 SVGAGI, per germline (reference sequence). In DNA form, the CDR3 reads TGTGCCAGTAAACGCAGACTGGAAACCACAGATACGCAGTATTTT. This translates into CASKRRLETTDTQYF.

The chain has TRBV5-1 and TRBJ2-3, with TRBD1 identical over 7 bases. Germline loops: CDR1 SGHRS, CDR2 YFSETQ. The CDR3 extends over 15 amino acids. J lost 3 bases, V lost 0 bases, and 4 bases had no gene match. The CDR3 reads CASSLGTGQTDTQYF. In DNA, the CDR3 is TGCGCCAGCAGCTTGGGTACGGGACAGACAGATACGCAGTATTTT.

V is TRBV5-1 and J is TRBJ2-7; 7 bases fit TRBD2. CDR1 and CDR2 (germline): SGHRS, YFSETQ. Germline trimming cut 4 bases from V and 5 bases from J; bases unmatched to any gene: 12. This CDR3 is 15 amino acids long. Here the CDR3 DNA reads TGCGCCAGCAGCATAATGGGGGAGGGAGTAAACGAGCAGTACTTC. Translated, it gives CASSIMGEGVNEQYF.

The chain uses TRBV4-2 and TRBJ2-7, with TRBD1 matching over 9 bases. CDR3 length: 20 residues. CDR1 and CDR2 from the germline V gene are LGHNA and YNFKEQ. Unmatched junction bases numbered 18, after V lost 2 bases and J lost 1 base. CDR3 sequence (DNA): TGTGCCAGCAGCCAAATTGGGACAGGGAACCCCTGGGGTGGTTCCTACGAGCAGTACTTC. Translated: CASSQIGTGNPWGGSYEQYF.

In this sample, this clone turned up a few times. The rearrangement joins TRBV12-1 to TRBJ2-2; the table assigns TRBD2, which was not confirmed against the DNA. TRBV12-1 is a recognized pseudogene. CDR3 length equals 21 residues. This CDR3 reads CASSFILSESGTHENPGELFF. CDR3 in DNA: TGTGCCAGCAGCTTTATACTATCCGAAAGCGGGACCCACGAAAATCCCGGGGAGCTGTTTTTT.

The table lists this clone with a count of one. The V gene is TRBV6-5, the J gene TRBJ1-1; D unclear. The CDR3 is made up of 14 amino acids. V was trimmed by 0 bases and J by 8 bases, leaving 13 bases between them. Germline lookup yields CDR1 MNHEY and CDR2 SVGAGI. CDR3 coding DNA: TGTGCCAGCAGTTACTCAGAGCGGGGAGCCGAAGCTTTCTTT. Amino acids: CASSYSERGAEAFF.

The chain has TRBV7-7 and TRBJ2-7; 9 positions match TRBD1. The CDR3 sequence is 13 residues long. Germline V gene lookup returns CDR1 SSHAT and CDR2 FNYEAQ (reference sequence). The V and J ends lost 1 base and 7 bases, in that order; junction bases with no gene match: 2. The CDR3 here is CASSLGQGGEQYF. In nucleotides, the CDR3 is TGTGCCAGCAGCTTAGGACAGGGGGGGGAGCAGTACTTC. Full variable domain (rest looked up from reference TRBV7-7 and TRBJ2-7): GAGVSQSPRYKVTKRGQDVTLRCDPISSHATLYWYQQALGQGPEFLTYFNYEAQPDKSGLPSDRFSAERPEGSISTLTIQRTEQRDSAMYRCASSLGQGGEQYFGPGTRLTVT.

The CDR3 DNA sequence: TGCAGCGCGGGGACCTCTCTGGGAAACACCATATATTTT. It yields the protein CSAGTSLGNTIYF. The V and J genes are TRBV29-1 and TRBJ1-3; possible D gene TRBD1, 5 bases. With 7 bases removed from V and 4 bases from J, the gap between germline ends came to 14 bases. The CDR3 has 13 amino acids. Germline V gene data show CDR1 as SQVTM and CDR2 as ANQGSEA.

The V call is TRBV7-9, the J call TRBJ2-7; no reliable D call. Looked up from germline, CDR1 is SEHNR and CDR2 is FQNEAQ (reference sequence). V gave up 4 bases and J gave up 3 bases, with 10 bases separating them. There are 13 residues in the CDR3. The CDR3 DNA sequence: TGTGCCAGCAGCTCGCCCCCGAGCTACGAGCAGTACTTC. Protein: CASSSPPSYEQYF.

V is TRBV5-8 and J is TRBJ2-5; 7 bases agree with TRBD1. Germline trimming cut 0 bases from V and 2 bases from J; bases unmatched to any gene: 4. CDR3 size: 15 residues. Germline CDR1 SGHTS, CDR2 YDEGEE. In nucleotides, the CDR3 is TGTGCCAGCAGCTTGGTCGGGACAGATCAAGAGACCCAGTACTTC. Translated, it gives CASSLVGTDQETQYF.

In this sample, this clone turned up once. The chain joins TRBV30 to TRBJ2-2; D could derive from TRBD1 or TRBD2 (5 bases each). The CDR3 totals 15 residues. The V and J ends lost 3 bases and 5 bases respectively, with 16 bases between them. Per germline, CDR1 GTSNPN and CDR2 SVGIG (reference sequence). The CDR3, as DNA: TGTGCCTGGAGCCCTGGGGGAACCTGGACCGGGGAGCTGTTTTTT. It encodes CAWSPGGTWTGELFF.

The rearrangement joins TRBV20-1 to TRBJ2-1; D gene uncertain. This CDR3 has 10 residues. Per the germline V gene, CDR1 is DFQATT and CDR2 is SNEGSKA (reference sequence). Trimming removed 3 bases at V and 9 bases at J, with 6 bases between. The CDR3 protein is CSARIREQFF. For the CDR3, the DNA is TGCAGTGCTAGGATACGTGAGCAGTTCTTC.

Written as DNA, the CDR3 is TGTGCCAGTATCTTCGGGGGCGAAGCCACTGAAGCTTTCTTT. Its protein product is CASIFGGEATEAFF. The chain uses TRBV19 and TRBJ1-1; tentative D call: TRBD1 (6 bases). V lost 7 bases, J lost 4 bases, and 16 bases lay in between. CDR1 LNHDA and CDR2 SQIVND come from the germline V gene (reference sequence). The CDR3 runs 14 residues.

The CDR3 protein is CAWSPSYKLEQFF. CDR3 in DNA: TGTGCCTGGAGTCCGAGCTATAAACTAGAGCAGTTCTTC. The V call is TRBV30, the J call TRBJ2-1, with D unresolved. The CDR3 sequence is 13 residues long. CDR1 and CDR2 from the germline V gene are GTSNPN and SVGIG (reference sequence). Trimming cost V 2 bases and J 10 bases, with 15 bases left between them.

The gene calls are TRBV7-2 and TRBJ2-6; 9 bases line up with TRBD1. The CDR3 has 16 residues. With V trimmed by 2 bases and J by 2 bases, 1 base remained unmatched. Germline V gene data show CDR1 as SGHTA and CDR2 as FQGNSA. The CDR3 nucleotides read TGTGCCAGCAGCTTACGACAGGGGGCTGGGGCCAACGTCCTGACTTTC. It translates to CASSLRQGAGANVLTF.

Regarding this clone: One end of the junction fails to match germline, which may point to a read error. This chain joins TRBV15 and TRBJ2-5; TRBD1 aligns across 9 bases. The CDR3 loop spans 16 amino acids. CDR1 and CDR2 from the germline V gene are LNHNV and YYDKDF (reference sequence). The CDR3 DNA follows: TGTGCCACCAGCAGAGACCTAACAGGGGGCCAAAAGACCCAGTACTTC. It translates to CATSRDLTGGQKTQYF.

The V call is TRBV5-6, the J call TRBJ1-5, with TRBD1 matching 7 bases. CDR3 length: 18 amino acids. Germline V gene data show CDR1 as SGHDT and CDR2 as YYEEEE. J lost 5 bases, V lost 2 bases, and 16 bases had no gene match. In nucleotides, the CDR3 is TGTGCCAGCAGCTTTTTTATCCGGAATGATCAGGGGGATCAGCCCCAGCATTTT. Encoded protein: CASSFFIRNDQGDQPQHF.

This rearrangement joins TRBV5-1 to TRBJ1-5, with unresolved D. Germline-derived CDR1 and CDR2 are SGHRS and YFSETQ. The CDR3 is 11 residues long. Trimming removed 9 bases at V and 2 bases at J, with 6 bases between. The CDR3 nucleotides are TGCGCCACTCCAGGCAATCAGCCCCAGCATTTT. Translated: CATPGNQPQHF.

This clone showed up just once. This chain connects TRBV6-5 to TRBJ1-2; TRBD1 might be the D (5 bases). CDR1 and CDR2 (germline): MNHEY, SVGAGI. Trimming cost V 7 bases and J 3 bases, with 9 bases left between them. The CDR3 is 12 amino acids. Here the CDR3 reads CASTQGDYGYTF. The CDR3 region has the DNA TGTGCCAGCACCCAAGGGGACTATGGCTACACCTTC.

This clone was seen only once. V is TRBV18 and J is TRBJ2-5; D is perhaps TRBD1 or TRBD2 (5 bases each). CDR3 length: 14 amino acids. The germline CDR1 and CDR2 sequences are KGHSH and LQKENI. V lost 8 bases and J lost 2, with 15 bases in between. The chain's CDR3 is CASKNRDGQETQYF. In DNA, the CDR3 is TGTGCCAGCAAAAACCGGGACGGACAAGAGACCCAGTACTTC.

The genes are TRBV11-2 and TRBJ2-5; 7 bases line up with TRBD1. CDR3 length: 16 amino acids. The trim removed 5 bases at V and 4 bases at J, leaving 13 bases unmatched. Looked up from germline, CDR1 is SGHAT and CDR2 is FQNNGV. The CDR3 region is CASSRVRGQRGETQYF. The CDR3 bases are TGTGCCAGCAGCCGGGTAAGGGGACAGAGAGGAGAGACCCAGTACTTC.

This chain links TRBV30 with TRBJ2-7; a weak D match, TRBD1 (6 bases). Deletions cut 5 bases from V and 7 bases from J, with 18 bases between. Germline V CDR1 and CDR2: GTSNPN, SVGIG (reference sequence). The CDR3 spans 13 residues. This CDR3 is CAWSPQGKWEQYF. In DNA form, the CDR3 reads TGTGCCTGGTCTCCGCAGGGGAAGTGGGAGCAGTACTTC.